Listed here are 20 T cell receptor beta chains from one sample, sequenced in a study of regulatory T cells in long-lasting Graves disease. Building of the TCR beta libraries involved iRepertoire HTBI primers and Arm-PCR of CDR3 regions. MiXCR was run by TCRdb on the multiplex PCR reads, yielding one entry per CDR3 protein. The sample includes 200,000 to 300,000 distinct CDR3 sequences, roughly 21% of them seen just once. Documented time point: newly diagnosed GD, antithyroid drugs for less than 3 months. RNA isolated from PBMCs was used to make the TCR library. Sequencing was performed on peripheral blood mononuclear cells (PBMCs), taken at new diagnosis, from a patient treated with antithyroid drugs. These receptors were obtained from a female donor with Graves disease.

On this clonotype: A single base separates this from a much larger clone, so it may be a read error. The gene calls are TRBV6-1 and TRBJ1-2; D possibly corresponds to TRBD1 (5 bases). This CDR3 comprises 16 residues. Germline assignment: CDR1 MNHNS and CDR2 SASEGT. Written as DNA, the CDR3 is TGTGCCAGCACCTACTTGGCGGGGGGAAGTAACTATGGCTGCACCTTC. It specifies CASTYLAGGSNYGCTF.

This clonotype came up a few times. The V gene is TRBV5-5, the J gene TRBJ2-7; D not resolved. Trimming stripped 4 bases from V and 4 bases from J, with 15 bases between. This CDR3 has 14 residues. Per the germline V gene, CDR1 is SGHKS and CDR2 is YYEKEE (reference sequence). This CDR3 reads CASSPYNKQYEQYF. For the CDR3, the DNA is TGTGCCAGCAGCCCTTATAATAAGCAATACGAGCAGTACTTC.

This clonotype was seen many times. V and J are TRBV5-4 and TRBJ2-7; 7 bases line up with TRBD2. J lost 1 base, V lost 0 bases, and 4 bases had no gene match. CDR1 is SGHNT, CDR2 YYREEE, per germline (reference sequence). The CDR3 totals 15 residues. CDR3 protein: CASSLEAGLSYEQYF. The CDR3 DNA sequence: TGTGCCAGCAGCTTGGAAGCGGGATTATCCTACGAGCAGTACTTC.

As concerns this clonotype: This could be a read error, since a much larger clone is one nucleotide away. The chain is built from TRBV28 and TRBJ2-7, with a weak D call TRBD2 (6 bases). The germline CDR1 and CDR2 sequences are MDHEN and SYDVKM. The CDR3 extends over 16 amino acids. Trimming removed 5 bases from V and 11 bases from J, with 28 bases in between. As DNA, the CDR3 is TGTGCCAGCAGTCCCCGAAGATCGGGTAGCAGGAGGGCCAAGTACTTC. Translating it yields CASSPRRSGSRRAKYF.

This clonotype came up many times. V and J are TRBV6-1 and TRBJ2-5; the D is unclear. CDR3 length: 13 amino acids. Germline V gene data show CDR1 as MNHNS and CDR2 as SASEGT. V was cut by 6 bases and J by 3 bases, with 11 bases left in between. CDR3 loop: CASRKADEETQYF. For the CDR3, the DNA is TGTGCCAGCAGGAAGGCGGACGAAGAGACCCAGTACTTC.

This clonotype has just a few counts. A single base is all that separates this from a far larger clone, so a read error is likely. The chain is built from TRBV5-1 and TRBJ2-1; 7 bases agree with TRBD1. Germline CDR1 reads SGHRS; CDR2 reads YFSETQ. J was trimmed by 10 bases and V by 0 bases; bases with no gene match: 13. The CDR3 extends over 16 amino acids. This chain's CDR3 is CASSLVVGTDIPEQFF. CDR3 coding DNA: TGCGCCAGCAGCTTGGTAGTTGGGACAGATATCCCCGAGCAGTTCTTC. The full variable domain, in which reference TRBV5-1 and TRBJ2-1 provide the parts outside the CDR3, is KAGVTQTPRYLIKTRGQQVTLSCSPISGHRSVSWYQQTPGQGLQFLFEYFSETQRNKGNFPGRFSGRQFSNSRSEMNVSTLELGDSALYLCASSLVVGTDIPEQFFGPGTRLTVL.

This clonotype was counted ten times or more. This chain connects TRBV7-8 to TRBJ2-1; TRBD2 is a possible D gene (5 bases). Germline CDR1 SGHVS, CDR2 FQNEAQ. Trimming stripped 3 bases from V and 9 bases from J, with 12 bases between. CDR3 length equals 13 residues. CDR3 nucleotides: TGTGCCAGCAGCTTGATCCTGGCGGGTGAGCAGTTCTTC. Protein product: CASSLILAGEQFF.

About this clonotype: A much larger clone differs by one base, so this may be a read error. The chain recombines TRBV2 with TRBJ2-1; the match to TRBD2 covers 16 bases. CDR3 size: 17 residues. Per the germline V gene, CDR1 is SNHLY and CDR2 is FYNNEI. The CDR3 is CATRGLAGGGTYNERFF. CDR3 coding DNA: TGTGCCACTCGGGGACTAGCGGGAGGGGGTACCTACAATGAGCGGTTCTTC.

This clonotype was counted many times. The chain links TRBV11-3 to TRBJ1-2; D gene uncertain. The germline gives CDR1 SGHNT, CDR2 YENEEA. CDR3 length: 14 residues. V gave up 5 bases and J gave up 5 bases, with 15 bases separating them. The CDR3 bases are TGTGCCAGCAGCCCCCGGGGTAGCGCTTATGGCTACACCTTC. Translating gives CASSPRGSAYGYTF.

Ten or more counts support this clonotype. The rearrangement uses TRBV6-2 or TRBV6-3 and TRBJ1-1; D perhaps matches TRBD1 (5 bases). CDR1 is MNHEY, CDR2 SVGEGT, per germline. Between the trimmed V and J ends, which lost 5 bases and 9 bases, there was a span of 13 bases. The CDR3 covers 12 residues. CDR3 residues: CASSVPQGQAFF. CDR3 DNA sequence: TGTGCCAGCAGTGTCCCGCAGGGTCAAGCTTTCTTT.

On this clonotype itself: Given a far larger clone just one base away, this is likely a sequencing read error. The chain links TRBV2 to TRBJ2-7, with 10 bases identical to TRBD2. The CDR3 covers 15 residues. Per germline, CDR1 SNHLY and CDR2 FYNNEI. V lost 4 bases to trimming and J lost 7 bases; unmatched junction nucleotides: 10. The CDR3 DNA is TGTGCCAGCAGTGTCAGGACTAGCGGCTACAATGAGCAGTACTTC. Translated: CASSVRTSGYNEQYF.

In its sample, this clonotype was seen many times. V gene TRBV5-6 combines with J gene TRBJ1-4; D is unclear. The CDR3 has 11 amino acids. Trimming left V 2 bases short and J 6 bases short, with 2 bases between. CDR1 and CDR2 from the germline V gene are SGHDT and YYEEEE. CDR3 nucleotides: TGTGCCAGCAGCTTCGATGAAAAACTGTTTTTT. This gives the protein CASSFDEKLFF. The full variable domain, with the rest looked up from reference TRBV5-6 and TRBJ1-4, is DAGVTQSPTHLIKTRGQQVTLRCSPKSGHDTVSWYQQALGQGPQFIFQYYEEEERQRGNFPDRFSGHQFPNYSSELNVNALLLGDSALYLCASSFDEKLFFGSGTQLSVL.

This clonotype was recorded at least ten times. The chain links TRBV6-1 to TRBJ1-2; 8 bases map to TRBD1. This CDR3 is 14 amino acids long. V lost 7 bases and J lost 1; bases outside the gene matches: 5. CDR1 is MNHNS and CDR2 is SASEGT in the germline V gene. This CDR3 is CASTIDRGNYGYTF. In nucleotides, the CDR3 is TGTGCCAGCACCATTGACAGGGGTAACTATGGCTACACCTTC.

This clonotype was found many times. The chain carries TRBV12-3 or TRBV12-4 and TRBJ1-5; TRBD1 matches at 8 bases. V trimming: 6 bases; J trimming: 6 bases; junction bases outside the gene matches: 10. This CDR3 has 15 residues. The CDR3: CASSRSGGGGQPQHF. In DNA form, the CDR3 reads TGTGCCAGCAGCAGGTCAGGGGGCGGAGGTCAGCCCCAGCATTTT.

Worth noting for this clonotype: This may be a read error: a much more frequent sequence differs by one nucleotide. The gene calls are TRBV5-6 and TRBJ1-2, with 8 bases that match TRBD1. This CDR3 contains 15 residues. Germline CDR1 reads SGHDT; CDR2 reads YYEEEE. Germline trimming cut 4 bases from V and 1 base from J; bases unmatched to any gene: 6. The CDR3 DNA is TGTGCCAGCAGCAGGATACAGGGGGATAACTATGGCTACACCTTC. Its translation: CASSRIQGDNYGYTF. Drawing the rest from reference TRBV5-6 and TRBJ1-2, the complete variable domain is DAGVTQSPTHLIKTRGQQVTLRCSPKSGHDTVSWYQQALGQGPQFIFQYYEEEERQRGNFPDRFSGHQFPNYSSELNVNALLLGDSALYLCASSRIQGDNYGYTFGSGTRLTVV.

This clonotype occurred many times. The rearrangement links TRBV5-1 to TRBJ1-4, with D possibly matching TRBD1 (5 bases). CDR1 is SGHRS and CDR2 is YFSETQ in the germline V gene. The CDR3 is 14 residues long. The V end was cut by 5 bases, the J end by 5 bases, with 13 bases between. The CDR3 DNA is TGCGCCAGCAGTTCGGGCGGGGCGAATGAAAAACTGTTTTTT. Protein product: CASSSGGANEKLFF.

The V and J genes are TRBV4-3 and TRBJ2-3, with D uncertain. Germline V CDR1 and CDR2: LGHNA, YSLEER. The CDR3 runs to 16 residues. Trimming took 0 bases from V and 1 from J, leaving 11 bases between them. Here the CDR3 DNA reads TGCGCCAGCAGCCAAGACGGCAGATACGGCACAGATACGCAGTATTTT. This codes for CASSQDGRYGTDTQYF.

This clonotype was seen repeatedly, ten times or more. The CDR3 loop reads CASRPWRNTGELFF. CDR3 sequence (DNA): TGTGCCAGCAGGCCGTGGCGGAACACCGGGGAGCTGTTTTTT. The V call is TRBV7-6, the J call TRBJ2-2; D gene ambiguous. This CDR3 spans 14 amino acids. V was trimmed by 6 bases and J by 1 base, leaving 9 bases between them. Germline CDR1 SGHVS, CDR2 FNYEAQ.

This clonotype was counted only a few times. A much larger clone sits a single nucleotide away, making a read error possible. For the CDR3, the DNA is TGTGCCAGCAGACCTGGACAGGGTGGCTGCACCTTC. Protein sequence: CASRPGQGGCTF. This sequence joins TRBV5-5 and TRBJ1-2; 8 bases are shared with TRBD1. CDR1 and CDR2 from the germline V gene are SGHKS and YYEKEE (reference sequence). This CDR3 comprises 12 residues.

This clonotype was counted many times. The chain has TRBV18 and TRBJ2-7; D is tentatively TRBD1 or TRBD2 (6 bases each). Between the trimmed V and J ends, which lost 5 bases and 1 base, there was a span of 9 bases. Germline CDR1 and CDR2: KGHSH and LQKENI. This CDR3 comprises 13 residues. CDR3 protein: CASSGGPSYEQYF. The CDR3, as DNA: TGTGCCAGCTCAGGGGGGCCGTCCTACGAGCAGTACTTC.